The 2 T cell receptor beta chains reported below all come from one sample, sequenced in a study of shared clonotypes between healthy human individuals. Method: immunoSEQ multiplex PCR; TCRdb's copy keeps in-frame clones and lacks some. The data contain around 1.5 million clones, 95% to 99% of them seen just once; the ten biggest clones take up approximately 0.45%. The specimen sequenced was naive CD4+ T cells sorted from blood. Stated subset: CD45RA+ positively selected. The receptor source for this set is a man younger than 40 in good health.

The chain uses TRBV27 and TRBJ2-3; tentatively, D is TRBD1 or TRBD2 (6 bases each). This CDR3 is 14 amino acids long. CDR1 MNHEY and CDR2 SMNVEV come from the germline V gene (reference sequence). V gave up 6 bases and J gave up 3 bases, with 13 bases separating them. The DNA for the CDR3 is TGTGCCAGCAGGTGGGGGGCCGAGACAGATACGCAGTATTTT. This translates into CASRWGAETDTQYF.

The rearrangement joins TRBV5-1 to TRBJ2-7; tentatively, D is TRBD2 (5 bases). The germline V gene encodes CDR1 SGHRS and CDR2 YFSETQ. Trimming cost V 6 bases and J 3 bases, with 13 bases left between them. The CDR3 loop spans 13 amino acids. This chain's CDR3 is CASKRESVYEQYF. The CDR3 DNA sequence: TGCGCCAGCAAGAGGGAGAGCGTCTACGAGCAGTACTTC. Supplemented by reference TRBV5-1 and TRBJ2-7, the full variable domain reads KAGVTQTPRYLIKTRGQQVTLSCSPISGHRSVSWYQQTPGQGLQFLFEYFSETQRNKGNFPGRFSGRQFSNSRSEMNVSTLELGDSALYLCASKRESVYEQYFGPGTRLTVT.